Listed below are T cell receptor beta chains from one sample, sequenced in a study of blood T cell repertoires in COVID-19. Sequencing used immunoSEQ multiplex PCR; TCRdb keeps in-frame clones, though not all of them. The data hold around 180,000 clones, with about 81% observed a single time. Sequencing was performed on peripheral blood. These receptors were collected from an elderly woman with COVID-19, enrolled during active disease. CDR3s include the opening cysteine and the closing phenylalanine or tryptophan. A D gene is named only where the DNA matches it firmly. The size of a clone is reported for some rows only, either as once, few or many, or as a class for expanded clones.

-	-	TRBV4-2	TRBJ2-1	TGTGCCAGCAGCCAAATCGCAGGGATAGTCAATGAGCAGTTCTTC	CASSQIAGIVNEQFF
-	TRBD1	TRBV6-5	TRBJ1-1	TGTGCCAGCAGTTACGCACAGGGGCGAGAAGCTTTCTTT	CASSYAQGREAFF
-	TRBD1	TRBV18	TRBJ2-7	TGTGCCAGCTCACCAAGGACAGGGGTAGCCTACGAGCAGTACTTC	CASSPRTGVAYEQYF
-	TRBD1	TRBV19	TRBJ1-5	TGTGCCAGTACCTCCCAGGGGGGGCCCCAGCATTTT	CASTSQGGPQHF
-	TRBD1	TRBV2	TRBJ2-5	TGTGCCAGCAGCACCAACAGGGGAGAGACCCAGTACTTC	CASSTNRGETQYF
-	TRBD1	TRBV2	TRBJ2-7	TGTGCCAGCAGGGCGGACAGGGGACGGTGGGGGGAGCAGTACTTC	CASRADRGRWGEQYF
-	TRBD1	TRBV27	TRBJ2-2	TGTGCCAGCAGTTTATCGGGGACAGGGGGCTGGGGGACCGGGGAGCTGTTTTTT	CASSLSGTGGWGTGELFF
-	-	TRBV7-6	TRBJ2-5	TGTGCCAGCAGCTTAGGTTTTCATCAAGAGACCCAGTACTTC	CASSLGFHQETQYF
-	-	TRBV24-1	TRBJ1-5	TGTGCCACCAGTGATTCAGGGGCTCGCAATCAGCCCCAGCATTTT	CATSDSGARNQPQHF
-	-	TRBV7-9	TRBJ1-2	TGTGCCAGCAGCTTAGACGGGGGGACCTATGGCTACACCTTC	CASSLDGGTYGYTF
once	TRBD2	TRBV4-1	TRBJ2-3	TGCGCCAGCAGCCTGCGGACTAGCGGGAGTAGCACAGATACGCAGTATTTT	CASSLRTSGSSTDTQYF
many	-	TRBV3-1/TRBV3-2	TRBJ1-2	TGTGCCAGCAGCCAAGATCACGAGGTTGGCTACACCTTC	CASSQDHEVGYTF
-	TRBD1	TRBV11-2	TRBJ1-1	TGTGCCAGCAGCTACGGGACAGGGCACACTGAAGCTTTCTTT	CASSYGTGHTEAFF
-	-	TRBV18	TRBJ1-2	TGTGCCAGCTCTCCCTCCCGCGCGACAGAGAGAAATGGCTACACCTTC	CASSPSRATERNGYTF
-	-	TRBV12-3/TRBV12-4	TRBJ2-1	TGTGCCAGCAGTGTGGCGGGGAGTGAGCAGTTCTTC	CASSVAGSEQFF
-	-	TRBV18	TRBJ1-1	TGTGCCAGCTCATTGCAGGGTAACACTGAAGCTTTCTTT	CASSLQGNTEAFF
-	TRBD1	TRBV5-6	TRBJ2-5	TGTGCCAGCAGCCGGACAGGGAACCAAGAGACCCAGTACTTC	CASSRTGNQETQYF
-	TRBD2	TRBV11-2	TRBJ2-7	TGTGCCAGCAGCGCTTCTAGCGGGGCCACCTACGAGCAGTACTTC	CASSASSGATYEQYF
few	-	TRBV7-2	TRBJ1-2	TGTGCCAGCAGCCATGGGCCCGGTAACTATGGCTACACCTTC	CASSHGPGNYGYTF
once	-	TRBV4-3	TRBJ1-4	TGCGCCAGCAGCCAAGGCCCCATGAGGCAAAAACTGTTTTTT	CASSQGPMRQKLFF
-	-	TRBV10-3	TRBJ2-6	TGTGCCATCAGGGGGGACACTGGGGCCAACGTCCTGACTTTC	CAIRGDTGANVLTF
-	TRBD2	TRBV6-2/TRBV6-3	TRBJ2-5	TGTGCCAGCAGTTCCTTGACTAGCGGGGTAGGAGAGACCCAGTACTTC	CASSSLTSGVGETQYF
-	-	TRBV5-1	TRBJ2-3	TGCGCCAGCAGCTGGCCCGGGACTTATACTAGCACAGATACGCAGTATTTT	CASSWPGTYTSTDTQYF
-	TRBD2	TRBV5-1	TRBJ2-3	TGCGCCAGCAGCACCCAGACTAGCGGCCGCACAGATACGCAGTATTTT	CASSTQTSGRTDTQYF
-	-	TRBV11-1	TRBJ2-1	TGTGCCAGCAGCTTAGTGTGGGCCAATGAGCAGTTCTTC	CASSLVWANEQFF
-	TRBD1	TRBV9	TRBJ2-6	TGTGCCAGCCGCGGGGGGACAGGGGGCTCTGGGGCCAACGTCCTGACTTTC	CASRGGTGGSGANVLTF
-	-	TRBV5-3	TRBJ2-6	TGTGCCAGAAGCTTGGGGCATCTCTGCAGGGCCAACGTCCTGACTTTC	CARSLGHLCRANVLTF
-	TRBD1	TRBV7-8	TRBJ2-1	TGTGCCAGCAGCTTAAGGACAGGGGTGGATGAGCAGTTCTTC	CASSLRTGVDEQFF
-	TRBD1	TRBV13	TRBJ1-2	TGTGCCAGCAGCCGAGGACAGGGATATGGCTACACCTTC	CASSRGQGYGYTF
-	TRBD1	TRBV10-3	TRBJ2-7	TGTGCCATCAGACCGGGACAGGGGAGTTACGAGCAGTACTTC	CAIRPGQGSYEQYF
-	-	TRBV3-1/TRBV3-2	TRBJ2-5	TGTGCCAGCACACGGGGGAATGGGGTCGGCGAGACCCAGTACTTC	CASTRGNGVGETQYF
few	TRBD1	TRBV29-1	TRBJ1-3	TGCGGCTCGGCCAGGGGGGGAAACACCATATATTTT	CGSARGGNTIYF
-	-	TRBV9	TRBJ2-7	TGTGCCAGCAGCCCGCGGAGTCCCGAGCAGTACTTC	CASSPRSPEQYF
-	-	TRBV2	TRBJ2-7	TGTGCCAGCAGTTCCTCGGGAATTAGCTCCTACGAGCAGTACTTC	CASSSSGISSYEQYF
-	-	TRBV5-4	TRBJ1-2	TGTGCCAGCAGCTTGGCCGGGGGAGGACCGGGAGGCTACACCTTC	CASSLAGGGPGGYTF
few	TRBD1	TRBV11-1	TRBJ2-1	TGTGCCAGCAGCCCGGCTGACAGGGGGCATGAGCAGTTCTTC	CASSPADRGHEQFF
-	TRBD2	TRBV5-1	TRBJ2-5	TGCGCCAGCAGCTGGGGGGGGACCGGGACCCAGTACTTC	CASSWGGTGTQYF
once	-	TRBV5-4	TRBJ2-5	TGTGCCAGCAGCTTGTGGGGGGTCTACCAAGAGACCCAGTACTTC	CASSLWGVYQETQYF
-	-	TRBV10-3	TRBJ2-5	TGTGCCATCAGTGAGTCAACAGGGCCAGGGACCCAGTACTTC	CAISESTGPGTQYF
-	-	TRBV5-1	TRBJ2-2	TGCGCCAGCAGCTTGGGGACAGTGAACACCGGGGAGCTGTTTTTT	CASSLGTVNTGELFF
-	TRBD2	TRBV28	TRBJ2-7	TGTGCCAGCAGCACAGACCGGGGGGGGTCCTACGAGCAGTACTTC	CASSTDRGGSYEQYF
-	TRBD2	TRBV30	TRBJ2-3	TGTGCCTGGAATCGGGTGCGGGGGGGCCCAGATACGCAGTATTTT	CAWNRVRGGPDTQYF
-	-	TRBV21-1	TRBJ2-1	TGTGCCAGCAGCCCTTATTCTAGCGGGAGGGGTCCCTATGAGCAGTTCTTC	CASSPYSSGRGPYEQFF
-	-	TRBV28	TRBJ1-2	TGTGCCAGCAGTTTAGGCAGGGGATATGGCTACACCTTC	CASSLGRGYGYTF
-	TRBD1	TRBV19	TRBJ1-1	TGTGCCAGTAGTATTCGAAGGAACAGGGGGCGAGGAACTGAAGCTTTCTTT	CASSIRRNRGRGTEAFF